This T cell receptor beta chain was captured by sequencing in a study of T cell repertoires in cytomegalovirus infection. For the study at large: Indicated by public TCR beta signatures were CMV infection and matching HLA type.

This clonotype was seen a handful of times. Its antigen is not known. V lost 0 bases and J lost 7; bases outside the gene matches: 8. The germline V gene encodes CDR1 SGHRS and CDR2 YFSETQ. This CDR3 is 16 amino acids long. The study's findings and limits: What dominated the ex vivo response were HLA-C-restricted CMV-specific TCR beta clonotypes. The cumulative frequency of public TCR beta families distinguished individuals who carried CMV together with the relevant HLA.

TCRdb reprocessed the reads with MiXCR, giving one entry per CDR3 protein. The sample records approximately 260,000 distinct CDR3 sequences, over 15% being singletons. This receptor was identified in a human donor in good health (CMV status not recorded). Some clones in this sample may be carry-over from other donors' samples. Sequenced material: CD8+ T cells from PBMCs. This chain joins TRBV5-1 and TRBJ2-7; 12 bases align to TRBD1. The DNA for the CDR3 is TGCGCCAGCAGCTTGGCGGGGACAGGGGGCAGGTGGGAGCAGTACTTC. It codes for CASSLAGTGGRWEQYF.